This note documents a single T cell receptor (beta chain) sequence. What it recognizes is unknown. Profiling that covered TCR beta VDJ and CDR3 relied on genomic DNA as its template. MiXCR, run by TCRdb on the reads, gives a single entry per CDR3 protein. The sample includes some 190,000 distinct CDR3 sequences, around half seen only once; the top ten take roughly 15%. These data are taken from a study of CD8+CD57+ T cells in acquired aplastic anemia. Study information: DNA recovered from sorted CD4+ and CD8+ cells had a mean of approximately 3.5 ug. Study outcomes and limitations: No significant patient-versus-control difference appeared in CD8+ Simpson's diversity. Researchers report that approximately 28 CD8+ CDR3 sequences appeared in both patients and controls.

The sequence derives from a human donor in good health, serving as a control. The sample comprised sorted CD4+, CD8+, or CD8+CD57+ T cells (not recorded which) from PBMCs.

The CDR3: CASSPRGWGASDDTQYF. For the CDR3, the DNA is TGTGCCAGCAGCCCAAGGGGTTGGGGAGCTAGCGACGATACGCAGTATTTT. The chain has TRBV7-2 and TRBJ2-3; possible D gene TRBD2, 6 bases. The CDR3 is made up of 17 amino acids. Germline lookup yields CDR1 SGHTA and CDR2 FQGNSA. V was cut by 5 bases and J by 6 bases, with 24 bases left in between. The variable domain in full, with the rest retrieved from reference TRBV7-2 and TRBJ2-3, is GAGVSQSPSNKVTEKGKDVELRCDPISGHTALYWYRQSLGQGLEFLIYFQGNSAPDKSGLPSDRFSAERTGGSVSTLTIQRTQQEDSAVYLCASSPRGWGASDDTQYFGPGTRLTVL.